Sequencing of this T cell receptor beta chain was carried out in a study of cytomegalovirus exposure and HLA in healthy donors. Findings and caveats of the study: One later analysis, an examination of the 100 to 150 validation repertoires, found that first-cohort TCR clusters tended to co-occur in them.

This clone appeared a single time. What it binds is not known. The repertoire was sequenced with immunoSEQ multiplex PCR; TCRdb's copy has only in-frame clones and lacks some. The repertoire holds around 400,000 clones, approximately 90% seen once, with 0.83% in the top ten. Germline V gene lookup returns CDR1 SGHRS and CDR2 YFSETQ. The V gene lost 1 base and the J gene lost 2 bases, with 11 bases spanning the gap. The CDR3 length is 15 residues. This receptor was obtained from a woman aged 18-29 years in good health and CMV-seronegative. Material for sequencing was PBMCs. The V and J genes are TRBV5-1 and TRBJ2-3, with D maybe TRBD1 (6 bases). The CDR3 is CASSLFDRTTDTQYF. In nucleotides, the CDR3 is TGCGCCAGCAGCTTGTTTGACAGGACCACAGATACGCAGTATTTT. The full variable domain, rest sourced from reference TRBV5-1 and TRBJ2-3, is KAGVTQTPRYLIKTRGQQVTLSCSPISGHRSVSWYQQTPGQGLQFLFEYFSETQRNKGNFPGRFSGRQFSNSRSEMNVSTLELGDSALYLCASSLFDRTTDTQYFGPGTRLTVL.